This T cell receptor (beta chain) derives from a study of cytomegalovirus exposure and HLA in healthy donors. Study-wide results and caveats: Confirmation was obtained in vitro that a few CMV-associated chains are specific for CMV antigens. Common viral pathogens were later found to be apparently linked to several of the most significant clusters. Sequencing had likely introduced a cluster of highly shared sequence variants as an artifact. Cytomegalovirus status was reportedly diagnosed by the classifier with high sensitivity and specificity.

The CDR3 extends over 21 amino acids. Germline V CDR1 and CDR2: SGDLS, YYNGEE. The PCR contained 60 Vbeta and 13 Jbeta primers. The protocol was immunoSEQ multiplex PCR, while the TCRdb copy is restricted to in-frame clones and leaves out a portion. The table has some 110,000 clones, over 60% seen once. This clone came up once. Its antigen remains unknown. The clonotype was recovered from a man aged 25 to 45 in good health and CMV-seropositive. This rearrangement joins TRBV9 to TRBJ2-5, with 8 bases matching TRBD1. The DNA matches TRBJ2-7 better at its end, which makes the J call doubtful. The sequencing input was PBMCs. This CDR3 reads CASSATGRQGALGSPLGEQYF. The DNA of the CDR3 is TGTGCCAGCAGCGCGACAGGAAGGCAGGGGGCGTTGGGGTCCCCCCTAGGCGAGCAGTACTTC.